This T cell receptor beta chain originates from a study of control samples from healthy donors and cancer patients (TCRdb year 2020). The method was the immunoSEQ multiplex PCR assay. The clones in this table, taken by TCRdb from immuneACCESS, are in-frame only. Not every clone is retained; where verified, under half of the shortfall comes from an unresolved V gene, and the cause of the rest is unknown. The sample contains approximately 94,000 clones, more than 85% of them found a single time. The top ten clonotypes cover roughly 1.3% of the sample. Concerning this clone: Its antigen has not been determined. Base qualities are not recorded, but no much larger clone differs from it by a single base.

V and J lose 1 base and 4 bases, and a span of 2 bases separates them. Measured from the cysteine to the phenylalanine, the CDR3 is 12 residues long. The kept DNA is CDR3 alone, 36 bases in frame from the first base. The CDR1 and CDR2 encoded by the germline V gene are LGHNA and YSLEER. Sequences were obtained from blood. The chain employs TRBV4-3 and TRBJ1-3, with no confident D gene call. The sequence derives from a woman aged 45-60 years in good health. The CDR3 corresponds to CASSQVGNTIYF. DNA sequence: TGCGCCAGCAGCCAAGTAGGAAACACCATATATTTT.